The 17 T cell receptor beta chains below all came from one sample that was sequenced in a study of blood T cell repertoires in COVID-19. Sequencing was performed with immunoSEQ multiplex PCR; in TCRdb, only in-frame clones are kept and a portion is missing. Of roughly 250,000 clones in the sample, roughly 87% are singletons; the top ten hold 0.8%. Sample: peripheral blood. These TCRs come from a woman aged 25 to 39 with acute or convalescent COVID-19.

The chain carries TRBV9 and TRBJ1-5, with a weak D call TRBD1 (6 bases). Germline CDR1 is SGDLS and CDR2 is YYNGEE. V was trimmed by 3 bases and J by 5 bases, leaving 12 bases between them. The CDR3 sequence is 14 residues long. The CDR3 protein is CASSEGGTYQPQHF. The CDR3 DNA reads as TGTGCCAGCAGCGAGGGGGGGACGTATCAGCCCCAGCATTTT.

This rearrangement joins TRBV7-9 to TRBJ2-3; 9 bases fit TRBD1. The CDR3 has 15 amino acids. Per the germline V gene, CDR1 is SEHNR and CDR2 is FQNEAQ (reference sequence). V gave up 2 bases and J gave up 2 bases; unmatched junction bases: 2. The CDR3 here is CASSLTGGYTDTQYF. The DNA for the CDR3 is TGTGCCAGCAGCTTAACAGGGGGCTACACAGATACGCAGTATTTT. The complete variable domain, with remaining parts taken from reference TRBV7-9 and TRBJ2-3, reads DTGVSQNPRHKITKRGQNVTFRCDPISEHNRLYWYRQTLGQGPEFLTYFQNEAQLEKSRLLSDRFSAERPKGSFSTLEIQRTEQGDSAMYLCASSLTGGYTDTQYFGPGTRLTVL.

This clone was found once. The chain employs TRBV9 and TRBJ1-6; 7 bases line up with TRBD1. The germline CDR1 and CDR2 sequences are SGDLS and YYNGEE. The CDR3 has 16 residues. The V segment lost 3 bases and the J segment 0 bases; nucleotides outside the gene matches: 3. The CDR3 bases are TGTGCCAGCAGCGCAGGGACAGTCTCCTATAATTCACCCCTCCACTTT. This translates into CASSAGTVSYNSPLHF.

The chain carries TRBV6-5 and TRBJ2-1; TRBD2 matches 7 bases. This CDR3 has 15 amino acids. Per germline, CDR1 MNHEY and CDR2 SVGAGI. Trimming cost V 1 base and J 7 bases; bases outside gene matches: 7. The CDR3 here is CASSYWAGEWNEQFF. Here the CDR3 DNA reads TGTGCCAGCAGTTACTGGGCGGGAGAGTGGAATGAGCAGTTCTTC.

This clone was picked up one time. The CDR3 sequence: CASSLVTSGSVNTQYF. As DNA, the CDR3 is TGCGCCAGCAGCTTGGTTACTAGCGGGAGTGTAAATACGCAGTATTTT. The gene calls are TRBV5-1 and TRBJ2-3, with 11 bases that match TRBD2. V lost 0 bases to trimming and J lost 7 bases; unmatched junction nucleotides: 7. CDR1 SGHRS and CDR2 YFSETQ come from the germline V gene. CDR3 length: 16 residues.

CDR3 in amino acids: CASSMSSNQPQHF. CDR3 nucleotide sequence: TGTGCCAGTAGTATGAGTAGCAATCAGCCCCAGCATTTT. V and J are TRBV19 and TRBJ1-5, with D uncertain. This CDR3 has 13 residues. CDR1 LNHDA and CDR2 SQIVND come from the germline V gene (reference sequence). V was trimmed by 3 bases and J by 0 bases, leaving 3 bases between them.

The V gene is TRBV19, the J gene TRBJ1-5, with D possibly TRBD1 on 6 matching bases. CDR3 length: 14 residues. Germline V lookup: CDR1 LNHDA, CDR2 SQIVND (reference sequence). Trimming left V 5 bases short and J 2 bases short, with 10 bases between. As DNA, the CDR3 is TGTGCCAGTAGTCTCAGGGGAGGCAATCAGCCCCAGCATTTT. It yields the protein CASSLRGGNQPQHF.

The rearrangement links TRBV6-1 to TRBJ2-1; 13 bases are shared with TRBD2. There are 15 residues in the CDR3. J lost 6 bases, V lost 1 base, and 0 bases had no gene match. Germline CDR1 reads MNHNS; CDR2 reads SASEGT. This chain's CDR3 is CASSEGTSGSNEQFF. The DNA of the CDR3 is TGTGCCAGCAGTGAAGGGACTAGCGGGAGCAATGAGCAGTTCTTC.

V is TRBV7-2 and J is TRBJ1-2; 8 positions agree with TRBD1. Germline V gives CDR1 SGHTA, CDR2 FQGNSA. J gave up 4 bases and V 3 bases, and 7 bases lay outside the gene matches. CDR3 length: 15 amino acids. The CDR3 sequence: CASSFGTGRGYGYTF. The CDR3 nucleotides are TGTGCCAGCAGCTTTGGGACAGGTCGTGGCTATGGCTACACCTTC.

The chain links TRBV9 to TRBJ1-2, with TRBD1 matching 7 bases. V was pared by 4 bases and J by 7 bases, with 13 bases of the junction left unmatched. Germline CDR1 is SGDLS and CDR2 is YYNGEE. The CDR3 has 15 amino acids. The CDR3: CASSKPDRPLSGYTF. Here the CDR3 DNA reads TGTGCCAGCAGCAAGCCGGACAGGCCTCTGTCTGGCTACACCTTC.

This clone was recorded once. The genes are TRBV30 and TRBJ2-7, with 11 nucleotides matching TRBD2. The CDR3 totals 14 residues. Unmatched junction bases numbered 5, after V lost 3 bases and J lost 4 bases. Germline CDR1 GTSNPN, CDR2 SVGIG (reference sequence). CDR3 in DNA: TGTGCCTGGAGAGGTAGCGGGAGGGGGTACGAGCAGTACTTC. Its translation is CAWRGSGRGYEQYF.

This clone was observed a handful of times. CDR3 residues: CASSLGSSAYNEQFF. CDR3 DNA: TGTGCCAGCAGCCTTGGGTCTAGCGCCTACAATGAGCAGTTCTTC. The rearrangement links TRBV5-4 to TRBJ2-1; possible D gene TRBD2, 6 bases. The germline V gene encodes CDR1 SGHNT and CDR2 YYREEE (reference sequence). CDR3 length: 15 residues. Trimming left V 4 bases short and J 2 bases short, with 13 bases between. The complete variable domain, with remaining parts taken from reference TRBV5-4 and TRBJ2-1, reads ETGVTQSPTHLIKTRGQQVTLRCSSQSGHNTVSWYQQALGQGPQFIFQYYREEENGRGNFPPRFSGLQFPNYSSELNVNALELDDSALYLCASSLGSSAYNEQFFGPGTRLTVL.

The chain employs TRBV29-1 and TRBJ2-2, with TRBD1 identical over 7 bases. Germline loops: CDR1 SQVTM, CDR2 ANQGSEA. The CDR3 covers 17 residues. The trim removed 3 bases at V and 3 bases at J, leaving 13 bases unmatched. The DNA for the CDR3 is TGCAGCGTTGAGCCAGTCCCGACAGGGACGGACACCGGGGAGCTGTTTTTT. Translated: CSVEPVPTGTDTGELFF.

This chain connects TRBV6-4 to TRBJ1-2; 9 bases are shared with TRBD1. The CDR3 is made up of 13 amino acids. Germline V gene data show CDR1 as MRHNA and CDR2 as SNTAGT. V dropped 6 bases and J dropped 7; count of bases not matched to a gene: 6. CDR3 bases: TGTGCCAGCAGCCAAACAGGGGGCATTGGCTACACCTTC. Translation gives CASSQTGGIGYTF.

The count of this clone is one. The chain joins TRBV27 to TRBJ1-2, with a weak D call TRBD1 (6 bases). Germline CDR1 and CDR2: MNHEY and SMNVEV (reference sequence). V shed 5 bases and J shed 3 bases, with 13 bases lying between them. The CDR3 is made up of 14 amino acids. The CDR3 DNA is TGTGCCAGCAGTCGACAGGCACAGCACTATGGCTACACCTTC. Amino acids: CASSRQAQHYGYTF.

V is TRBV6-5 and J is TRBJ1-2; tentative D call: TRBD1 (5 bases). V gave up 2 bases and J gave up 5 bases, with 12 bases separating them. The V gene's germline CDR1 is MNHEY and CDR2 SVGAGI. This CDR3 contains 14 residues. The CDR3 coding sequence is TGTGCCAGCAGTTACGCTCAGGGCTCATATGGCTACACCTTC. Amino acid sequence: CASSYAQGSYGYTF.

This rearrangement joins TRBV19 to TRBJ1-5, with D uncertain. CDR1 is LNHDA and CDR2 is SQIVND in the germline V gene (reference sequence). This CDR3 is 15 amino acids long. Trimming took off 2 bases at V and 4 bases at J, with 12 bases between the two ends. CDR3 region: CASSILGGANQPQHF. In DNA form, the CDR3 reads TGTGCCAGTAGTATATTGGGAGGCGCTAATCAGCCCCAGCATTTT.